This paragraph covers one T cell receptor (beta chain) sequence. The antigen is unknown. These data belong to a study of blood T cells in healthy people across ages. Regarding the study as a whole: With unsorted PBMCs, a conclusive comparison of naive versus antigen-experienced cells was not possible.

CDR1 DFQATT and CDR2 SNEGSKA come from the germline V gene (reference sequence). V lost 0 bases and J lost 6; bases outside the gene matches: 4. The CDR3 has 15 residues. A second PCR, run for roughly 7 to 11 cycles, used a sample-barcoded 5' primer plus a J-beta primer mix. Each of the samples gave a minimum of 2.5 million paired-end reads that contained CDR3. Each CDR3 protein gets one entry after TCRdb re-called the 5' RACE reads with MiXCR. The sample contains 790,000 or so distinct CDR3 sequences, 46% of which appear only once. This clonotype originated in a man aged 80 or over in good health. V usage is TRBV20-1 and J usage is TRBJ2-1, with 11 bases aligning to TRBD1. The sample comprised blood. The CDR3 DNA sequence: TGCAGTGCTAGAGATGCGGGACAGGGGGGCAATGAGCAGTTCTTC. This codes for CSARDAGQGGNEQFF.